This paragraph reports one T cell receptor (beta chain). Antigen unknown. The normal lung sample lay at least 3 cm, and maximally far, from the tumour. The sample originates from a study of immune cell composition in non-small cell lung cancer. Germline CDR1 SGHTA, CDR2 FQGNSA. The CDR3 has 17 residues. Trimming removed 4 bases from V and 1 base from J; junction bases left unmatched: 5. Findings and caveats of the study: Dominant in vivo tumour-associated clones were not shown to share tumour-reactive sequences. Roughly 80% of squamous and approximately 30% of adenocarcinoma cases had tumour-associated clones >0.5%. No significant correlation existed between pack-years smoked and tumour clonality.

TCRdb's table, derived via immunoSEQ multiplex PCR, lists solely in-frame clones and lacks some. The sample carries around 2,700 clones, 60% to 80% recorded once. Material for sequencing was non-adjacent lung tissue. The V and J genes are TRBV7-2 and TRBJ2-5; 14 bases align to TRBD2. The receptor was derived from a human donor with non-small cell lung cancer. The chain's CDR3 is CASSSQGTSGSQETQYF. For the CDR3, the DNA is TGTGCCAGCAGCTCGCAGGGGACTAGCGGGAGCCAAGAGACCCAGTACTTC. Variable domain in full (rest from reference TRBV7-2 and TRBJ2-5): GAGVSQSPSNKVTEKGKDVELRCDPISGHTALYWYRQSLGQGLEFLIYFQGNSAPDKSGLPSDRFSAERTGGSVSTLTIQRTQQEDSAVYLCASSSQGTSGSQETQYFGPGTRLLVL.